The clone carrying this TCR beta chain was seen only once. These data originate in a study of blood T cell repertoires in COVID-19. Overall study context: Both acute and convalescent COVID-19 samples were obtained from the United States, Italy and Spain.

Profiled with immunoSEQ multiplex PCR; TCRdb holds only in-frame clones, not every one. The sample lists under 25,000 clones; nearly 90% were seen once. Germline V gene sequence: CDR1 KGHSH, CDR2 LQKENI. This CDR3 has 14 amino acids. Germline trimming cut 6 bases from V and 6 bases from J; bases unmatched to any gene: 7. The sequencing input was peripheral blood. The genes are TRBV18 and TRBJ2-1; TRBD2 matches at 8 bases. The sequence came from a human donor with active COVID-19. The donor label of this sample is uncertain. The CDR3 loop is CASSLSGRSNEQFF. DNA of the CDR3: TGTGCCAGCTCCCTCAGCGGGAGAAGCAATGAGCAGTTCTTC.